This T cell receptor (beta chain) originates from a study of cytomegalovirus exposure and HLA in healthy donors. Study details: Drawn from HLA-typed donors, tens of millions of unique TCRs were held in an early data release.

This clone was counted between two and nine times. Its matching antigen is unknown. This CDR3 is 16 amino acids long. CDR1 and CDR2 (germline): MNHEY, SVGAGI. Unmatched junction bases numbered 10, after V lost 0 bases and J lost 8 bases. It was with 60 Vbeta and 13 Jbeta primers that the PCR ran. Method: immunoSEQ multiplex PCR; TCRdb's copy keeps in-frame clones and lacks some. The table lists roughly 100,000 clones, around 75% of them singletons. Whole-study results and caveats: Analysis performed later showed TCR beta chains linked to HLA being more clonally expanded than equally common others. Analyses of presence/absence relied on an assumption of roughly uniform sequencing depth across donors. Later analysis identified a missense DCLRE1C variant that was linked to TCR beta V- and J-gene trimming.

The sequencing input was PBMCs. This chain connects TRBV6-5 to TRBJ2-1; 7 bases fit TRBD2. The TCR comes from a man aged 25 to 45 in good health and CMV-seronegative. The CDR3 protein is CASSYSMAGVVDEQFF. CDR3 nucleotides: TGTGCCAGCAGTTACTCGATGGCGGGAGTCGTCGATGAGCAGTTCTTC.